These 22 T cell receptor beta chains originate from one sample sequenced in a study of T cell responses to AZD1222 COVID-19 vaccine. Repertoires were generated with immunoSEQ multiplex PCR, while TCRdb's copy carries only in-frame clones and drops some. Among roughly 65,000 clones listed, approximately 87% were seen once. This material consisted of peripheral blood, taken 28 days after the second AZD1222 dose. The receptors originated from an adult who received the AZD1222 COVID-19 vaccine.

The chain recombines TRBV6-1 with TRBJ2-5; perhaps TRBD2 as D (6 bases). This CDR3 has 15 amino acids. The V end was cut by 1 base, the J end by 4 bases, with 13 bases between. Germline CDR1 reads MNHNS; CDR2 reads SASEGT. CDR3 sequence: CASSEEGLGGETQYF. The CDR3 DNA sequence: TGTGCCAGCAGTGAAGAGGGCTTGGGGGGAGAGACCCAGTACTTC.

The genes are TRBV5-6 and TRBJ2-3; no firm D call. The germline CDR1 and CDR2 sequences are SGHDT and YYEEEE. V lost 4 bases, J lost 5 bases, and 17 bases lay in between. The CDR3 runs to 15 residues. The CDR3: CASSPLPPRLDTQYF. DNA for the CDR3: TGTGCCAGCAGCCCCTTGCCCCCTCGACTAGATACGCAGTATTTT.

The gene calls are TRBV5-4 and TRBJ2-3; TRBD2 agrees at 9 bases. From germline, CDR1 is SGHNT and CDR2 YYREEE (reference sequence). This CDR3 is built from 15 residues. V dropped 4 bases and J dropped 4; count of bases not matched to a gene: 7. The CDR3 sequence is CASSVGLAGPDTQYF. DNA for the CDR3: TGTGCCAGCAGCGTGGGACTAGCCGGCCCAGATACGCAGTATTTT. Variable domain in full (rest from reference TRBV5-4 and TRBJ2-3): ETGVTQSPTHLIKTRGQQVTLRCSSQSGHNTVSWYQQALGQGPQFIFQYYREEENGRGNFPPRFSGLQFPNYSSELNVNALELDDSALYLCASSVGLAGPDTQYFGPGTRLTVL.

V usage is TRBV7-9 and J usage is TRBJ1-6; 10 bases map to TRBD1. Germline CDR1 reads SEHNR; CDR2 reads FQNEAQ (reference sequence). After removal of 4 bases from V and 8 bases from J, the junction contained 2 bases not matched to a gene. The CDR3 runs to 14 residues. Here the CDR3 reads CASSSGTGDSPLHF. CDR3 sequence (DNA): TGTGCCAGCAGCTCCGGGACAGGGGATTCACCCCTCCACTTT. The full variable domain, its missing parts supplied by reference TRBV7-9 and TRBJ1-6, is DTGVSQNPRHKITKRGQNVTFRCDPISEHNRLYWYRQTLGQGPEFLTYFQNEAQLEKSRLLSDRFSAERPKGSFSTLEIQRTEQGDSAMYLCASSSGTGDSPLHFGNGTRLTVT.

The rearrangement uses TRBV18 and TRBJ1-1; 7 nucleotides agree with TRBD1. V lost 1 base to trimming and J lost 8 bases; unmatched junction nucleotides: 7. The CDR3 loop spans 14 amino acids. The germline V gene encodes CDR1 KGHSH and CDR2 LQKENI. In DNA form, the CDR3 reads TGTGCCAGCTCACCACAGGGGATGACAGGGGAAGCTTTCTTT. This encodes CASSPQGMTGEAFF.

This clone occurred a few times. The genes are TRBV2 and TRBJ2-3, with D possibly being TRBD1 or TRBD2 (5 bases each). Looked up from germline, CDR1 is SNHLY and CDR2 is FYNNEI. The CDR3 runs to 15 residues. Trimming took 2 bases from V and 1 from J, leaving 10 bases between them. The DNA of the CDR3 is TGTGCCAGCAGTGAAACCAGAGGGGGCACAGATACGCAGTATTTT. It encodes CASSETRGGTDTQYF.

The V and J genes are TRBV5-6 and TRBJ1-1, with D possibly being TRBD1 (6 bases). The CDR3 has 15 residues. Trimming left V 4 bases short and J 2 bases short, with 15 bases between. The germline V gene has CDR1 SGHDT and CDR2 YYEEEE. The CDR3 DNA sequence: TGTGCCAGCAGCCTAAGGACAGTAGGAAACACTGAAGCTTTCTTT. Protein: CASSLRTVGNTEAFF.

CDR3 DNA: TGTGCCATCACAAGCGGGAGGGGAGATACGCAGTATTTT. Its translation is CAITSGRGDTQYF. The V call is TRBV10-3, the J call TRBJ2-3; 10 nucleotides match TRBD2. CDR3 size: 13 residues. With 7 bases clipped from V and 5 bases from J, the junction kept 3 bases outside the gene matches. Germline V gives CDR1 ENHRY, CDR2 SYGVKD.

CDR3 DNA: TGTGCCAGCAGTTACTACACAGGGATGAGGGACACTGAAGCTTTCTTT. Protein sequence: CASSYYTGMRDTEAFF. This rearrangement joins TRBV6-6 to TRBJ1-1; D may be TRBD1 (6 bases). Germline CDR1 and CDR2: MNHNY and SVGAGI (reference sequence). V dropped 1 base and J dropped 3 bases, with 15 bases sitting between them. The CDR3 has 16 amino acids.

In nucleotides, the CDR3 is TGTGCCAGCTCACCCGGACAGGTAGTAAGAGAGACCCAGTACTTC. Amino acid sequence: CASSPGQVVRETQYF. The rearrangement links TRBV18 to TRBJ2-5, with TRBD1 matching over 7 bases. Germline CDR1 KGHSH, CDR2 LQKENI. The V segment lost 3 bases and the J segment 4 bases; nucleotides outside the gene matches: 8. This CDR3 contains 15 residues.

The chain recombines TRBV28 with TRBJ1-5, with unresolved D. The CDR3 is 13 amino acids. V lost 10 bases and J 5 bases, leaving 15 bases between the germline ends. In germline, CDR1 is MDHEN, CDR2 SYDVKM. The CDR3 loop is CAIQPRDHQPQHF. The CDR3, as DNA: TGTGCCATCCAGCCTAGGGATCATCAGCCCCAGCATTTT.

This chain uses TRBV7-8 with TRBJ1-6, with D possibly matching TRBD1 (6 bases). Germline values: CDR1 SGHVS, CDR2 FQNEAQ. The V end lost 0 bases, the J end lost 6 bases, and 9 bases lay between the germline ends. CDR3 size: 15 residues. CDR3 DNA sequence: TGTGCCAGCAGCTTAGCTACACAGGGTAATTCACCCCTCCACTTT. Its protein product is CASSLATQGNSPLHF.

This clone occurred once. The chain employs TRBV12-3 or TRBV12-4 and TRBJ2-1, with 7 bases lining up with TRBD1. This CDR3 comprises 13 residues. Trimming took 2 bases from V and 8 from J; bases not matched to a gene: 3. CDR3 in amino acids: CASSLNRGDEQFF. The CDR3 DNA reads TGTGCCAGCAGTTTAAACAGGGGTGATGAGCAGTTCTTC.

The chain uses TRBV6-5 and TRBJ2-3, with D possibly matching TRBD1 (5 bases). This CDR3 spans 13 amino acids. The germline gives CDR1 MNHEY, CDR2 SVGAGI. V lost 6 bases and J 7 bases, leaving 14 bases between the germline ends. CDR3 sequence reads: CASRLTVLNTQYF. In DNA, the CDR3 is TGTGCCAGCAGGCTGACAGTCCTAAATACGCAGTATTTT.

V and J are TRBV4-1 and TRBJ2-1, with 9 bases identical to TRBD2. CDR1 is MGHRA and CDR2 is YSYEKL in the germline V gene. This CDR3 is 16 amino acids long. V lost 0 bases to trimming and J lost 4 bases; unmatched junction nucleotides: 4. Written as DNA, the CDR3 is TGCGCCAGCAGCCAAGATCGAACTAGCGGGTACAATGAGCAGTTCTTC. Its translation is CASSQDRTSGYNEQFF.

This clone was recorded once. This chain links TRBV7-9 with TRBJ1-2, with 8 bases matching TRBD1. The CDR3 spans 15 residues. Germline V gene sequence: CDR1 SEHNR, CDR2 FQNEAQ (reference sequence). V lost 7 bases, J lost 4 bases, and 11 bases stayed unmatched. The CDR3 region has the DNA TGTGCCAGCACCTCGCGGACAGGGAGTACCTATGGCTACACCTTC. Protein sequence: CASTSRTGSTYGYTF.

The V gene is TRBV5-1, the J gene TRBJ2-6, with a weak D call TRBD1 (5 bases). Germline lookup yields CDR1 SGHRS and CDR2 YFSETQ. Trimming cost V 4 bases and J 4 bases, with 6 bases left between them. The CDR3 is 13 amino acids. CDR3 amino acids: CASSPGGANVLTF. As DNA, the CDR3 is TGCGCCAGCAGCCCAGGGGGGGCCAACGTCCTGACTTTC.

This clone came up once. The chain uses TRBV28 and TRBJ1-1; unclear D gene. The CDR3 loop spans 11 amino acids. Deletions cut 3 bases from V and 2 bases from J, with 1 base between. The germline V gene encodes CDR1 MDHEN and CDR2 SYDVKM. Written as DNA, the CDR3 is TGTGCCAGCAGTTTTAACACTGAAGCTTTCTTT. This encodes CASSFNTEAFF.

The chain uses TRBV9 and TRBJ2-2; 8 bases line up with TRBD2. The CDR3 loop spans 17 amino acids. Per germline, CDR1 SGDLS and CDR2 YYNGEE. Trimming removed 3 bases from V and 1 base from J; junction bases left unmatched: 8. CDR3 DNA sequence: TGTGCCAGCAGCGAGTTTAGCGGGGTCATGAACACCGGGGAGCTGTTTTTT. It is translated as CASSEFSGVMNTGELFF.

V usage is TRBV9 and J usage is TRBJ1-6; 8 bases fit TRBD1. The CDR3 loop spans 14 amino acids. The V segment lost 5 bases and the J segment 10 bases; nucleotides outside the gene matches: 8. CDR1 is SGDLS, CDR2 YYNGEE, per germline. In nucleotides, the CDR3 is TGTGCCAGCAGGAGGGGACAGGCTATGTCACCCCTCCACTTT. It encodes CASRRGQAMSPLHF.

V usage is TRBV3-1 (or the pseudogene TRBV3-2) and J usage is TRBJ2-5; D is perhaps TRBD1 or TRBD2 (5 bases each). Germline CDR1 is LGHDT and CDR2 is YNNKEL (reference sequence). V was cut by 5 bases and J by 3 bases, with 16 bases left in between. CDR3 length: 15 residues. The CDR3 here is CASSTPGTHEETQYF. As DNA, the CDR3 is TGTGCCAGCAGCACCCCCGGGACGCACGAAGAGACCCAGTACTTC.

The chain carries TRBV5-4 and TRBJ1-2; possibly TRBD1 for D (5 bases). Trimming cost V 4 bases and J 6 bases, with 19 bases left between them. Looked up from germline, CDR1 is SGHNT and CDR2 is YYREEE (reference sequence). The CDR3 loop spans 15 amino acids. CDR3 region: CASSPGTGDWNGYTF. The CDR3 coding sequence is TGTGCCAGCAGCCCCGGGACTGGCGATTGGAATGGCTACACCTTC.